This T cell receptor beta chain comes out of a study of shared clonotypes between healthy human individuals. Study-wide background: Donors had three CD4 naive, three CD4 memory, two CD8 naive and one CD8 memory plate apiece.

CD45RO negativity and positive selection for CCR7 defined naive CD8 cells, a population that excluded terminally differentiated effector memory CD45RA+ cells. The V and J ends lost 0 bases and 10 bases respectively, with 8 bases between them. CDR1 SGDLS and CDR2 YYNGEE come from the germline V gene. The length of the CDR3 is 12 residues. This clone appeared once. Additional DNA sequences in this sample encode the identical CDR3. Per the authors' pipeline: Quality scores were absent from the junction-only immunoSEQ sequences, so filtering differed. Generated by immunoSEQ multiplex PCR, the TCRdb table keeps only in-frame clones and is missing some. That table furnishes V, J and clone size, whereas the DNA furnished D and trimming. The sample includes approximately 1.9 million clones, around 93% seen only once; the top ten take around 1.7%.

The source is a man aged 18-30 years in good health. Some clones in this sample may be carry-over from other donors' samples. The sequencing input was naive CD8+ T cells from PBMCs. The rearrangement joins TRBV9 to TRBJ2-1; no definite D call. CDR3 amino acids: CASSVAGDEQFF. CDR3 DNA: TGTGCCAGCAGCGTAGCCGGCGACGAGCAGTTCTTC.